Below, one T cell receptor beta chain is given with its context. The data were taken from a study of blood T cell repertoires in COVID-19. On the study more broadly: From T cells, B-cell-depleted T cells, or PBMCs came the material, which was cDNA or gDNA.

Original handling: Amplification with reference gene primers provided the estimates of nucleated cell counts. Some clones are missing from TCRdb's copy, which holds only in-frame ones; the method was immunoSEQ multiplex PCR. D and trimming were read from the DNA, whereas the V and J calls and clone size are those reported in that table. The data contain 90,000 to 110,000 clones, 84% of them singletons. This clonotype was sampled from a woman between 50 and 59 years old with acute or convalescent COVID-19. The sample was peripheral blood.

For the CDR3, the DNA is TGTGCCAGCAGTTCACAGGGAATGAACACTGAAGCTTTCTTT. Residues: CASSSQGMNTEAFF. V is TRBV6-5 and J is TRBJ1-1, with a possible D match to TRBD1 (6 bases). This CDR3 spans 14 amino acids. Germline CDR1 and CDR2: MNHEY and SVGAGI. V lost 4 bases and J 0 bases, leaving 9 bases between the germline ends.